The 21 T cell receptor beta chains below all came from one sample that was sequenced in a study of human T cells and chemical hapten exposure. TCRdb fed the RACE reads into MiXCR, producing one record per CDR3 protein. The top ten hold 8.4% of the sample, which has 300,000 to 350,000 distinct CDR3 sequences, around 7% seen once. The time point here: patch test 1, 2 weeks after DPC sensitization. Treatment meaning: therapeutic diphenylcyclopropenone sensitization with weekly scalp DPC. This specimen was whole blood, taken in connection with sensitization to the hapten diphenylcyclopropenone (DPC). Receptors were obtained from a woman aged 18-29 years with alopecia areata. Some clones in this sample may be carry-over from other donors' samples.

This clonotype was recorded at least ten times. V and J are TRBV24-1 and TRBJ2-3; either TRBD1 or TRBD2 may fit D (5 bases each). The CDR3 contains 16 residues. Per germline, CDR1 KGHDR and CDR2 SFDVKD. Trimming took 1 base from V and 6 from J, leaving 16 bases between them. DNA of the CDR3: TGTGCCACCAGTGATTTCGTTGTCGGGGCCGCTGATACGCAGTATTTT. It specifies CATSDFVVGAADTQYF.

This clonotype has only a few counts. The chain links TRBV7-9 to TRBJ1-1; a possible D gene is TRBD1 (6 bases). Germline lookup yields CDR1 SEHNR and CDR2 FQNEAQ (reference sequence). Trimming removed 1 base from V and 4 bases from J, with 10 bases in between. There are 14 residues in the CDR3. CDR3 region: CASSLGGGSTEAFF. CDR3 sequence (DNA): TGTGCCAGCAGCTTAGGAGGGGGGAGCACTGAAGCTTTCTTT.

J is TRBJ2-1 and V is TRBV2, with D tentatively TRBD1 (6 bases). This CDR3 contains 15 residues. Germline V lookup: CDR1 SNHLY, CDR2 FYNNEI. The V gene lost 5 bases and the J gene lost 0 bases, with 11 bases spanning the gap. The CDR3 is CASSQTGRSYNEQFF. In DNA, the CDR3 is TGTGCCAGCAGTCAGACAGGCCGCTCCTACAATGAGCAGTTCTTC.

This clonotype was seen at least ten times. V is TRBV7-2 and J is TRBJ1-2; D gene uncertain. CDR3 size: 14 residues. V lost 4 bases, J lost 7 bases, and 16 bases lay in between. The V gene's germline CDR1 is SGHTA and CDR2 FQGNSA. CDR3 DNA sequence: TGTGCCAGCAGCTGGCAAGGGCAGGACGGTGGCTACACCTTC. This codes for CASSWQGQDGGYTF.

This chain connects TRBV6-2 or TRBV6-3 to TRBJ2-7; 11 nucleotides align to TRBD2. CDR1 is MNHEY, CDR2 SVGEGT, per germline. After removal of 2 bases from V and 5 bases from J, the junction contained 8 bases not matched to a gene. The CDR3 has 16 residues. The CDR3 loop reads CASSYGSTSGADEQYF. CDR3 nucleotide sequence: TGTGCCAGCAGTTACGGGTCGACTAGCGGGGCCGACGAGCAGTACTTC.

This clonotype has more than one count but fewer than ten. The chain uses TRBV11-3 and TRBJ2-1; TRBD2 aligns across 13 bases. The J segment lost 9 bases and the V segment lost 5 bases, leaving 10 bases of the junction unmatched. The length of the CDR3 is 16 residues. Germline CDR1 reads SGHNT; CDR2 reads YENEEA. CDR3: CASSPGGLAGEGEQFF. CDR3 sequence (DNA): TGTGCCAGCAGCCCGGGAGGACTAGCGGGGGAAGGTGAGCAGTTCTTC.

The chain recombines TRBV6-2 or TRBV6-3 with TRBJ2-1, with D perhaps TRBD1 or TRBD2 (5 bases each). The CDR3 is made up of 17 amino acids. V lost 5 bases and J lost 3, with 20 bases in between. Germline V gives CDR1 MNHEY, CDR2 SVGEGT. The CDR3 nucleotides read TGTGCCAGCAGTGGATCACAGGAGGTAATTCTCTACAATGAGCAGTTCTTC. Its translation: CASSGSQEVILYNEQFF.

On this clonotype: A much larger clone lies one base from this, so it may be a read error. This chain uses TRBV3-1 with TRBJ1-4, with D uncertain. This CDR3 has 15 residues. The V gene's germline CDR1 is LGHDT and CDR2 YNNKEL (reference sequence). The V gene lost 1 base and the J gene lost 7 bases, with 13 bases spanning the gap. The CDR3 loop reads CASSQGWAAIEKLFF. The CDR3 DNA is TGTGCCAGCAGCCAAGGATGGGCAGCGATTGAAAAACTGTTTTTT.

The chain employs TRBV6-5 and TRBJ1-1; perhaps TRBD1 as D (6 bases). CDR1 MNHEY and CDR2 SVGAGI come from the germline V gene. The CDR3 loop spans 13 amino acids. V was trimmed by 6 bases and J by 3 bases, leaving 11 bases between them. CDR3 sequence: CASSNREYTEAFF. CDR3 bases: TGTGCCAGCAGCAACAGGGAATACACTGAAGCTTTCTTT.

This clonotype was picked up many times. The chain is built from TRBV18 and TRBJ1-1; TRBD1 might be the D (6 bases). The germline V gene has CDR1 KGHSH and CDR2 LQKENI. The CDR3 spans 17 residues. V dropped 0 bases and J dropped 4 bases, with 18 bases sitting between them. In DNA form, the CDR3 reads TGTGCCAGCTCACCACCGGGGTTTGTGGGGGCGGCCACTGAAGCTTTCTTT. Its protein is CASSPPGFVGAATEAFF.

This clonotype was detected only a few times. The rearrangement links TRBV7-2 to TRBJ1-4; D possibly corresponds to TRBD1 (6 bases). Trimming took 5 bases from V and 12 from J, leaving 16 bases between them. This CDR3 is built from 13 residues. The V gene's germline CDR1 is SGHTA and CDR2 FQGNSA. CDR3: CASSPGTFRELFF. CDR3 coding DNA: TGTGCCAGCAGCCCAGGGACATTTCGGGAACTGTTTTTT. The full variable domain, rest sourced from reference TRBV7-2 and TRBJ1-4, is GAGVSQSPSNKVTEKGKDVELRCDPISGHTALYWYRQSLGQGLEFLIYFQGNSAPDKSGLPSDRFSAERTGGSVSTLTIQRTQQEDSAVYLCASSPGTFRELFFGSGTQLSVL.

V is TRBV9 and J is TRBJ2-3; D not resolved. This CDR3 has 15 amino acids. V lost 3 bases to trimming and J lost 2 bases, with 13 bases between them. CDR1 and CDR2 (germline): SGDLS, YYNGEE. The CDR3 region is CASSETHSYTDTQYF. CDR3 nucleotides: TGTGCCAGCAGCGAGACCCATAGTTACACAGATACGCAGTATTTT. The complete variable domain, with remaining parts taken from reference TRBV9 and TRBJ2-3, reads DSGVTQTPKHLITATGQRVTLRCSPRSGDLSVYWYQQSLDQGLQFLIQYYNGEERAKGNILERFSAQQFPDLHSELNLSSLELGDSALYFCASSETHSYTDTQYFGPGTRLTVL.

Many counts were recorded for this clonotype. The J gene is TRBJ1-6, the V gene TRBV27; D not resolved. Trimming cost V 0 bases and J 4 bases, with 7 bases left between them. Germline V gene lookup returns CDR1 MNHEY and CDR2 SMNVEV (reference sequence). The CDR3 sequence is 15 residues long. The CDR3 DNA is TGTGCCAGCAGTTTATCGGGTCCTTATAATTCACCCCTCCACTTT. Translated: CASSLSGPYNSPLHF.

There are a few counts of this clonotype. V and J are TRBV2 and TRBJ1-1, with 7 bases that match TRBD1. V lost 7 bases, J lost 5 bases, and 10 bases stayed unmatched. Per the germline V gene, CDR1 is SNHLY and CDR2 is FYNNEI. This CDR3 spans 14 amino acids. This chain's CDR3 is CASTFSDRETEAFF. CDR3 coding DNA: TGTGCCAGCACCTTCTCCGACAGGGAGACTGAAGCTTTCTTT.

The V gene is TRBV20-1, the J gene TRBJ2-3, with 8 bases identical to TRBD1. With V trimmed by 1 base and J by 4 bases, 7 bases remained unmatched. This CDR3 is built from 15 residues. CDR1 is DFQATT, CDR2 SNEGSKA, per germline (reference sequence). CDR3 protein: CSARVSTGVADTQYF. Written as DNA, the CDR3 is TGCAGTGCTAGAGTCTCGACAGGGGTCGCAGATACGCAGTATTTT.

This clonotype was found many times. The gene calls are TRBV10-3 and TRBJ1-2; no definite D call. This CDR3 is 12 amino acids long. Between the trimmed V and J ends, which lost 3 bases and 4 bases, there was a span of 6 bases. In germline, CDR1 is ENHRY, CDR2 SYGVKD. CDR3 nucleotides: TGTGCCATCAGTGACGACTTCTATGGCTACACCTTC. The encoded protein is CAISDDFYGYTF.

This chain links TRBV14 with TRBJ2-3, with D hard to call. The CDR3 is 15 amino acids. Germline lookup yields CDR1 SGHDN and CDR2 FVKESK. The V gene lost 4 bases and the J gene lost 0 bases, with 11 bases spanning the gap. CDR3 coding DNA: TGTGCCAGCAGCCGTTACGGACGCAGCACAGATACGCAGTATTTT. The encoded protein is CASSRYGRSTDTQYF.

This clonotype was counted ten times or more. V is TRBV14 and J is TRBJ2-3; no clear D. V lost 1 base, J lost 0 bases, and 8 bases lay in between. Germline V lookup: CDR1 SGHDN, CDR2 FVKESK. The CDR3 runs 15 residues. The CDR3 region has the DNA TGTGCCAGCAGCCAAGGGCGTCTGAGCACAGATACGCAGTATTTT. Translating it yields CASSQGRLSTDTQYF.

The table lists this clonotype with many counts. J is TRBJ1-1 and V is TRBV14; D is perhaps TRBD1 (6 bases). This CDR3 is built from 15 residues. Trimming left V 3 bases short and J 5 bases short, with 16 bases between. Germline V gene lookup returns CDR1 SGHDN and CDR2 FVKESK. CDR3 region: CASSQVAGAGTEAFF. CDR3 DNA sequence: TGTGCCAGCAGCCAGGTGGCAGGGGCTGGGACTGAAGCTTTCTTT.

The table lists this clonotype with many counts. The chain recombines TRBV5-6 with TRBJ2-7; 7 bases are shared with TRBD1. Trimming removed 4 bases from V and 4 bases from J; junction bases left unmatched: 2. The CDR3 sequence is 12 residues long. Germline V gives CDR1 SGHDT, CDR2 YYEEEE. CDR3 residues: CASSRRGYEQYF. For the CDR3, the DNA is TGTGCCAGCAGCCGCAGGGGGTACGAGCAGTACTTC.

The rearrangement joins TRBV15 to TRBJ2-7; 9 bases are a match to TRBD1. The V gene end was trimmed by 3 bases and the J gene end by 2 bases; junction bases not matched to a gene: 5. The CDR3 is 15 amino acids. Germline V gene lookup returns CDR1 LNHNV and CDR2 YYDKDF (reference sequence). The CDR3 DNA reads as TGTGCCACCAGCAGCCCGGGACAGGGAGCCTACGAGCAGTACTTC. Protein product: CATSSPGQGAYEQYF.